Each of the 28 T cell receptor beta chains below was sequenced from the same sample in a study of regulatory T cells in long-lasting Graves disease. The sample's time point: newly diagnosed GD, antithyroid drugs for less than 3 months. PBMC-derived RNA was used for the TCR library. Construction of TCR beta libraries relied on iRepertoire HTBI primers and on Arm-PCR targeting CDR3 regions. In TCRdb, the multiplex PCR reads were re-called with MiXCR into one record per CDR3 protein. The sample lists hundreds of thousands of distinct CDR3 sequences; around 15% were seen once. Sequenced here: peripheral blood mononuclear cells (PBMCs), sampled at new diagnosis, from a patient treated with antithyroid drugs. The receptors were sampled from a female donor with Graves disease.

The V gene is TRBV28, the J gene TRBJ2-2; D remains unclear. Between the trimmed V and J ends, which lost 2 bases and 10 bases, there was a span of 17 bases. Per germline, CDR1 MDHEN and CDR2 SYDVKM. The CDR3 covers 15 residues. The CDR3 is CASSLNPVLGLELFF. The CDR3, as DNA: TGTGCCAGCAGTTTAAATCCAGTCCTAGGTTTGGAGCTGTTTTTT. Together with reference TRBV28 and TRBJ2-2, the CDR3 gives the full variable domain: DVKVTQSSRYLVKRTGEKVFLECVQDMDHENMFWYRQDPGLGLRLIYFSYDVKMKEKGDIPEGYSVSREKKERFSLILESASTNQTSMYLCASSLNPVLGLELFFGEGSRLTVL.

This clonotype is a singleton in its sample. The CDR3 DNA reads TGTGCCAGCAGCTTATCCATAGGACAGGGGGGACACTACGAGCAGTACTTC. It translates to CASSLSIGQGGHYEQYF. The chain carries TRBV11-2 and TRBJ2-7; 10 bases are a match to TRBD1. Germline V gene lookup returns CDR1 SGHAT and CDR2 FQNNGV. Trimming cost V 2 bases and J 3 bases; bases outside gene matches: 10. This CDR3 contains 17 residues. The full variable domain, its missing parts supplied by reference TRBV11-2 and TRBJ2-7, is EAGVAQSPRYKIIEKRQSVAFWCNPISGHATLYWYQQILGQGPKLLIQFQNNGVVDDSQLPKDRFSAERLKGVDSTLKIQPAKLEDSAVYLCASSLSIGQGGHYEQYFGPGTRLTVT.

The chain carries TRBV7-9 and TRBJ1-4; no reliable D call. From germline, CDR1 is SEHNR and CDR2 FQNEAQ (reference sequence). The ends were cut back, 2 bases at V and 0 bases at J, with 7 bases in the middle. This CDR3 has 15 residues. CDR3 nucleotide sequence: TGTGCCAGCAGCTTAATTTCCTCAACTAATGAAAAACTGTTTTTT. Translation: CASSLISSTNEKLFF.

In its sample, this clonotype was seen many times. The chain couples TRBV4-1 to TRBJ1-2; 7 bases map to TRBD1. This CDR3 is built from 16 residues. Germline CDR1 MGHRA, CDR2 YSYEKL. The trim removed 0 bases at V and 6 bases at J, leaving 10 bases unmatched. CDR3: CASSQDKNRQGNGYTF. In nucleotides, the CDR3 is TGCGCCAGCAGCCAAGATAAAAATCGACAGGGAAATGGCTACACCTTC.

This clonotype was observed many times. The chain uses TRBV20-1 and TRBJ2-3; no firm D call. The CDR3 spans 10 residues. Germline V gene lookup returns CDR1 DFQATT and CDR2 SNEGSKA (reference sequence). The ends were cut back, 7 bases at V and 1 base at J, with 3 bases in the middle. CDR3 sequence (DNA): TGCAGTGTTTGCACAGATACGCAGTATTTT. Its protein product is CSVCTDTQYF.

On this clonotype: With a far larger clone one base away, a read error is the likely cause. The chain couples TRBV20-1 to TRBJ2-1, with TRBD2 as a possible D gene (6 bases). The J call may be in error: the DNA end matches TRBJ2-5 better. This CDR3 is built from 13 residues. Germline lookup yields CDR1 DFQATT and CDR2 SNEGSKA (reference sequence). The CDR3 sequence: CSARLGTQETQYF. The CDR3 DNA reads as TGCAGTGCTAGGTTGGGGACTCAAGAGACCCAGTACTTC.

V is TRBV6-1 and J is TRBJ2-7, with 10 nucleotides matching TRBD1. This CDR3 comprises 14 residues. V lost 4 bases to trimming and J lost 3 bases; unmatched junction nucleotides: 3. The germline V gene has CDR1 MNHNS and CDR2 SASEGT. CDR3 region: CASSGTGGVYEQYF. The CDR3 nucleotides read TGTGCCAGCAGTGGGACAGGGGGGGTCTACGAGCAGTACTTC.

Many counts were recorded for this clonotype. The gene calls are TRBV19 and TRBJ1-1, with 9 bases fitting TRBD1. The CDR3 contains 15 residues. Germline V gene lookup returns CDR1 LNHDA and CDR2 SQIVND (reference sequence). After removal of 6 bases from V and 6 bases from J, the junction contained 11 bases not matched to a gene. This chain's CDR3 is CASSPMDRGCAEAFF. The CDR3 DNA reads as TGTGCCAGTAGCCCCATGGACAGGGGCTGCGCTGAAGCTTTCTTT.

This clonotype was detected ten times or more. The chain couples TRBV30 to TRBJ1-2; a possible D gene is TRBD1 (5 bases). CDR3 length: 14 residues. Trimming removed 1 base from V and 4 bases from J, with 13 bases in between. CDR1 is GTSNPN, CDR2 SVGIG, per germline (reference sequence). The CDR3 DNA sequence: TGTGCCTGGAGTGCCGGGGGGGGGGGCTATGGCTACACCTTC. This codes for CAWSAGGGGYGYTF.

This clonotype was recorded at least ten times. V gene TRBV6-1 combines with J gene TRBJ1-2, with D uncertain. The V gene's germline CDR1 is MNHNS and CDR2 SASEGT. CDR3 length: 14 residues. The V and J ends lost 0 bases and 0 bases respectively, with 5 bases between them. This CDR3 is CASSEAPANYGYTF. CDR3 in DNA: TGTGCCAGCAGTGAAGCCCCAGCTAACTATGGCTACACCTTC.

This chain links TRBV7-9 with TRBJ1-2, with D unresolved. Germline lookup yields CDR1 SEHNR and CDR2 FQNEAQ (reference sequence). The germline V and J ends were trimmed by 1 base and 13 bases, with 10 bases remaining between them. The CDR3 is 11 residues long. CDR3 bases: TGTGCCAGCAGCTTAGGTTTGGTGTGCACCTTC. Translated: CASSLGLVCTF. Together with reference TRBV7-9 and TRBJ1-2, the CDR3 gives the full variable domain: DTGVSQNPRHKITKRGQNVTFRCDPISEHNRLYWYRQTLGQGPEFLTYFQNEAQLEKSRLLSDRFSAERPKGSFSTLEIQRTEQGDSAMYLCASSLGLVCTFGSGTRLTVV.

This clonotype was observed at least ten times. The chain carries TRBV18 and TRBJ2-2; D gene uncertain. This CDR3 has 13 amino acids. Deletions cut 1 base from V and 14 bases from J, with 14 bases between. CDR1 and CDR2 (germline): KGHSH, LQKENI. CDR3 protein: CASSPHFTFTLFF. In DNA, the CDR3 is TGTGCCAGCTCACCACACTTTACATTCACTCTGTTTTTT.

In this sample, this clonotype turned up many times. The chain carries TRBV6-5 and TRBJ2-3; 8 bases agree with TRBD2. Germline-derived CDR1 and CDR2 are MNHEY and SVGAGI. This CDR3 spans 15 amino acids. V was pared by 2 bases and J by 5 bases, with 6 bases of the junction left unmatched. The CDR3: CASSYGAGGGDTQYF. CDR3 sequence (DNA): TGTGCCAGCAGTTACGGGGCGGGGGGAGGAGATACGCAGTATTTT.

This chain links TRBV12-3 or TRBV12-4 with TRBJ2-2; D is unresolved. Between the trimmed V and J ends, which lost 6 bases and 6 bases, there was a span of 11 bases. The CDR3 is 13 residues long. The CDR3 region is CASSSSWAGELFF. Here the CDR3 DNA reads TGTGCCAGCAGCAGTTCCTGGGCCGGGGAGCTGTTTTTT.

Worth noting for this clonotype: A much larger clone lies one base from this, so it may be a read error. The CDR3 loop is CAVGFSVEQFF. CDR3 DNA: TGTGCCGTCGGGTTTAGCGTTGAGCAGTTCTTC. The rearrangement links TRBV6-1 to TRBJ2-1; D is possibly TRBD2 (5 bases). V dropped 11 bases and J dropped 9 bases, with 14 bases sitting between them. This CDR3 has 11 residues. From germline, CDR1 is MNHNS and CDR2 SASEGT.

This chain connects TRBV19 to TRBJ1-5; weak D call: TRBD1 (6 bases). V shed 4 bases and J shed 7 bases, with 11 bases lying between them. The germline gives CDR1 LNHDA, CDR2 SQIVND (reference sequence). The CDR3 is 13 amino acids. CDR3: CASSRGLEQPQHF. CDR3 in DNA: TGTGCCAGTAGTAGGGGGCTGGAACAGCCCCAGCATTTT.

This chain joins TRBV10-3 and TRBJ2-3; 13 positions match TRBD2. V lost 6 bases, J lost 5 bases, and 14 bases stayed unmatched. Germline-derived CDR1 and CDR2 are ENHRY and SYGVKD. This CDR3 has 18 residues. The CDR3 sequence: CAISKLAGGPDPGDTQYF. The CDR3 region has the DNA TGTGCCATCAGCAAACTAGCGGGGGGGCCGGATCCTGGAGATACGCAGTATTTT.

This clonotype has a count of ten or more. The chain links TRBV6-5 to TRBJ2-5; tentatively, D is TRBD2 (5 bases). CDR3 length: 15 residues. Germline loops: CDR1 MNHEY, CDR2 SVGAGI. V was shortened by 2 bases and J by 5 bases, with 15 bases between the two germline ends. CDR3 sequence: CASSYGRGQSETQYF. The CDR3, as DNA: TGTGCCAGCAGTTACGGACGGGGTCAGTCCGAGACCCAGTACTTC.

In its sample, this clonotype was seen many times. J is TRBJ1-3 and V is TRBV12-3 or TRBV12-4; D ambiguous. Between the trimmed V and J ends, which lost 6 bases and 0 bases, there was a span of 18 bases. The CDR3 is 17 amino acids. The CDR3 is CASSFRRRLDSGNTIYF. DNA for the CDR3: TGTGCCAGCAGCTTCCGGCGACGGCTAGACTCTGGAAACACCATATATTTT.

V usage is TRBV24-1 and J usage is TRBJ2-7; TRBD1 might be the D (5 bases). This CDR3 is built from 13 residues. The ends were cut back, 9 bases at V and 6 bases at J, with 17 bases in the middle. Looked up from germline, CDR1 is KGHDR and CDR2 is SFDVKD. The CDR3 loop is CATSARTYGEQYF. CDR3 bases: TGTGCCACCTCCGCTCGGACATACGGCGAGCAGTACTTC.

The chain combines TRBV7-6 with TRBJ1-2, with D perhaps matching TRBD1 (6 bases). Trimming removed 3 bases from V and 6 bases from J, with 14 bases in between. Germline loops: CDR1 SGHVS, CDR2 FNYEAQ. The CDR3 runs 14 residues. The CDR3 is CASSFKGGGDGYTF. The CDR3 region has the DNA TGTGCCAGCAGCTTCAAGGGAGGGGGTGATGGCTACACCTTC. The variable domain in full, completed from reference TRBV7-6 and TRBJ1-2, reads GAGVSQSPRYKVTKRGQDVALRCDPISGHVSLYWYRQALGQGPEFLTYFNYEAQQDKSGLPNDRFSAERPEGSISTLTIQRTEQRDSAMYRCASSFKGGGDGYTFGSGTRLTVV.

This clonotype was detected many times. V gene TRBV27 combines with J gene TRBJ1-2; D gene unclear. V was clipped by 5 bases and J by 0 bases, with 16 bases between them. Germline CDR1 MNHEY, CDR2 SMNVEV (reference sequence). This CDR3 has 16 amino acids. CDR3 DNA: TGTGCCAGCAGTCCCAAAGGACTGGGAGCTAACTATGGCTACACCTTC. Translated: CASSPKGLGANYGYTF.

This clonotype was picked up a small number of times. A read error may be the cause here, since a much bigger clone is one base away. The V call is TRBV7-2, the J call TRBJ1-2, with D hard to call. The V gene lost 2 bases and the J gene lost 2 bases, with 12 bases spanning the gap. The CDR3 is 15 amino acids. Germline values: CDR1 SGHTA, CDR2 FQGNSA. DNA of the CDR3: TGTGCCAGCAGCTTATCCCCACGGGGAAACTATGGCTACACCTTC. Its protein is CASSLSPRGNYGYTF.

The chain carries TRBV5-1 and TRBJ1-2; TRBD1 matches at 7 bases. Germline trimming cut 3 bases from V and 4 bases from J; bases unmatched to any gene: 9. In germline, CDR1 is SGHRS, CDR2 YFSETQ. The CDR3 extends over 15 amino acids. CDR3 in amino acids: CASSSNYRGPYGYTF. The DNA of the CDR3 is TGCGCCAGCAGCTCTAACTACAGGGGCCCCTATGGCTACACCTTC.

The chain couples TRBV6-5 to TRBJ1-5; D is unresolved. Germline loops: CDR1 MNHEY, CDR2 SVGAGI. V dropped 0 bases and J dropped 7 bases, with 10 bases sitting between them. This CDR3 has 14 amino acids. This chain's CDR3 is CASSYSPLGQPQHF. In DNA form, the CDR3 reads TGTGCCAGCAGTTACTCCCCCCTTGGCCAGCCCCAGCATTTT.

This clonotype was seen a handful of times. The CDR3, as DNA: TGTGCCAGCCGAGAGGGGTCCTCGAACACCGGGGAGCTGTTTTTT. Amino acids: CASREGSSNTGELFF. The rearrangement links TRBV6-1 to TRBJ2-2, with D perhaps being TRBD1 or TRBD2 (5 bases each). The germline V gene has CDR1 MNHNS and CDR2 SASEGT. The CDR3 runs 15 residues. The V gene lost 8 bases and the J gene lost 0 bases, with 13 bases spanning the gap.

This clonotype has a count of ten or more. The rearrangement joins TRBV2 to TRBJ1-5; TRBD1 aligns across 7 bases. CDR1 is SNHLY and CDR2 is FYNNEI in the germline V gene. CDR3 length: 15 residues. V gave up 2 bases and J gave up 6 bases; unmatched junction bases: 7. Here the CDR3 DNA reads TGTGCCAGCAGTGAATGGGCCAGGGGGGGTCAGCCCCAGCATTTT. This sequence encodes CASSEWARGGQPQHF. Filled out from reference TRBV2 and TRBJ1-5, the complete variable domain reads EPEVTQTPSHQVTQMGQEVILRCVPISNHLYFYWYRQILGQKVEFLVSFYNNEISEKSEIFDDQFSVERPDGSNFTLKIRSTKLEDSAMYFCASSEWARGGQPQHFGDGTRLSIL.

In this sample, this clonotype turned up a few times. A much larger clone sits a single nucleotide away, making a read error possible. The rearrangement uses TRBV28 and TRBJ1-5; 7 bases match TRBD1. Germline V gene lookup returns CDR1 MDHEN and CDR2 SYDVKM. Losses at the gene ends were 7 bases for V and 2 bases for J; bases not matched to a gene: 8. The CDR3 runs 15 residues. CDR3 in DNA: TGTGCCAGCACAATCTCCGACAGGGGCAATCAGCCCCAGCATTTT. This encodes CASTISDRGNQPQHF.